This T cell receptor (beta chain) was sequenced in a study of T cell changes during pregnancy in multiple sclerosis. TCRdb's table, derived via immunoSEQ multiplex PCR, lists solely in-frame clones and lacks some. The table includes 35,000 to 40,000 clones, 88% detected once. This TCR was recovered from a female donor with multiple sclerosis, enrolled in a pregnancy study. The sample in question was CD8+ T cells from peripheral blood mononuclear cells, obtained in the third trimester of pregnancy.

CDR3 residues: CASSGGGGWLINYGYTF. Written as DNA, the CDR3 is TGTGCCAGCAGTGGGGGAGGAGGGTGGCTAATTAACTATGGCTACACCTTC. The V gene is TRBV6-1, the J gene TRBJ1-2; no definite D call. V was trimmed by 4 bases and J by 1 base, leaving 19 bases between them. CDR1 and CDR2 from the germline V gene are MNHNS and SASEGT. This CDR3 has 17 amino acids.